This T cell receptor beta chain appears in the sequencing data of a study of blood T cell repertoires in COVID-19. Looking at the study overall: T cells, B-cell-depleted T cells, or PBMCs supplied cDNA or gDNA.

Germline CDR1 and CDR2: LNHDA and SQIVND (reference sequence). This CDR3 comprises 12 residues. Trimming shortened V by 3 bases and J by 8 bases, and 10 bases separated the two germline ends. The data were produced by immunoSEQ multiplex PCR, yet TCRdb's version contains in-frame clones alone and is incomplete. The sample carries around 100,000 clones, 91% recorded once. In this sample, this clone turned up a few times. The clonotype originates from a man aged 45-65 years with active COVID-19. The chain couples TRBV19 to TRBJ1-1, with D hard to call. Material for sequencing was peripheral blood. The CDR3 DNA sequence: TGTGCCAGTAGTATGGGGAGCCGCGAAGCTTTCTTT. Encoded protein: CASSMGSREAFF.